A selection of T cell receptor beta chains follows, all from one sample in a study of shared T cell receptors in the human thymus. Measured with immunoSEQ multiplex PCR; TCRdb has only the in-frame clones, and not every one. The sample shows some 720,000 clones, 88% of them seen only once. These data were also reused for a study on human thymus T cells.

The sequenced material came from thymocytes. The source of these receptors is a boy in the first two years of life with a congenital heart defect. Each CDR3 is given without its conserved first and last residue. Each record gives: V gene, CDR3 protein.

TRBV30 ASSSAGVRTYEQY
TRBV28 ASSRVLGDTGGNEKLF
TRBV7-2 ASSSQWGPQGHEQF
TRBV4-1 ASSPGGGRNEKLF
TRBV15 ATSRVATSYEQY
TRBV28 ASSPGPGDNEQF
TRBV7-9 ASSLPHRGNTEAF
TRBV20-1 SARQWAQH
TRBV21-1 ASRTLSYEQY
TRBV5-5 ASSPDRGRATGELF
TRBV7-2 ASFSPAGRGHQETQY
TRBV28 ASSPQGRAGNIQY
TRBV27 ASSLGFVAEWNNEQF
TRBV7-9 ASSWQDRGGNTIY
TRBV5-1 ASSPFPETQY
TRBV4-3 ASSQDRAGMLVEQF
TRBV14 ASSQVRAGGPSNEQF
TRBV28 ASTTGTGGYEQY
TRBV7-2 ASSFSVSRRNFYEQY
TRBV6-6 ASSHGPGQPGELF